The 25 T cell receptor beta chains reported below all come from one sample, sequenced in a study of T cell changes during pregnancy in multiple sclerosis. Sequencing used immunoSEQ multiplex PCR; TCRdb keeps in-frame clones, though not all of them. The data contain around 36,000 clones, 75% to 95% of them singletons. This specimen consisted of CD8+ T cells from peripheral blood mononuclear cells, obtained before pregnancy. The origin of the receptors is a female donor with multiple sclerosis, enrolled in a pregnancy study.

The V gene is TRBV28, the J gene TRBJ2-5; 9 bases map to TRBD1. This CDR3 comprises 14 residues. Trimming took 6 bases from V and 4 from J; bases not matched to a gene: 6. Germline lookup yields CDR1 MDHEN and CDR2 SYDVKM. CDR3 DNA: TGTGCCAGCAGGGCGGGACAGGGAAGAGAGACCCAGTACTTC. This codes for CASRAGQGRETQYF.

V gene TRBV11-2 combines with J gene TRBJ2-1; TRBD2 agrees at 13 bases. V shed 6 bases and J 8 bases; nucleotides not matched to a gene: 10. The CDR3 length is 16 residues. Germline loops: CDR1 SGHAT, CDR2 FQNNGV. The DNA for the CDR3 is TGTGCCAGCAGTAGGACTAGCGGGAGTCGGTTCGATGAGCAGTTCTTC. Protein product: CASSRTSGSRFDEQFF.

In nucleotides, the CDR3 is TGTGCCAGCAGCCAAGTCCACAGAATTTCGGACGAGCAGTACTTC. This translates into CASSQVHRISDEQYF. The chain joins TRBV4-2 to TRBJ2-7, with no clear D. The germline V and J ends were trimmed by 1 base and 5 bases, with 15 bases remaining between them. The germline V gene has CDR1 LGHNA and CDR2 YNFKEQ. This CDR3 has 15 amino acids.

CDR3: CSARSGRAYEQYF. The DNA of the CDR3 is TGCAGCGCACGTAGCGGGAGGGCCTACGAGCAGTACTTC. This sequence joins TRBV29-1 and TRBJ2-7; 11 bases are a match to TRBD2. Looked up from germline, CDR1 is SQVTM and CDR2 is ANQGSEA. Trimming took 7 bases from V and 2 from J; bases not matched to a gene: 4. The CDR3 loop spans 13 amino acids.

This chain uses TRBV5-1 with TRBJ1-1; perhaps TRBD1 as D (5 bases). V lost 0 bases and J lost 2, with 11 bases in between. There are 15 residues in the CDR3. Germline V gene sequence: CDR1 SGHRS, CDR2 YFSETQ. The CDR3 loop is CASSLAGDFNTEAFF. Written as DNA, the CDR3 is TGCGCCAGCAGCTTGGCTGGGGACTTCAACACTGAAGCTTTCTTT.

This chain uses TRBV5-4 with TRBJ2-7, with D possibly TRBD2 on 6 matching bases. The CDR3 length is 15 residues. CDR1 and CDR2 from the germline V gene are SGHNT and YYREEE (reference sequence). Trimming took 3 bases from V and 3 from J, leaving 16 bases between them. The CDR3 protein is CASSSEDSGHYEQYF. CDR3 bases: TGTGCCAGCAGCTCGGAGGATAGCGGCCACTACGAGCAGTACTTC.

In regard to this clone: The germline gene is not matched at one end of the junction; a read error may be the cause. The CDR3 bases are TGCAGCGTTGGGGGACTAGCGGGCACGGATACGCAGTATTTT. Translation gives CSVGGLAGTDTQYF. The V call is TRBV29-1, the J call TRBJ2-3, with 12 bases matching TRBD2. The CDR3 extends over 14 amino acids. Per germline, CDR1 SQVTM and CDR2 ANQGSEA.

The rearrangement uses TRBV27 and TRBJ2-7, with a weak D call TRBD1 (5 bases). Germline V gives CDR1 MNHEY, CDR2 SMNVEV (reference sequence). The V gene lost 0 bases and the J gene lost 2 bases, with 8 bases spanning the gap. The CDR3 sequence is 14 residues long. CDR3 DNA sequence: TGTGCCAGCAGTTTATCCCCGACAGCCTACGAGCAGTACTTC. It yields the protein CASSLSPTAYEQYF.

This chain uses TRBV19 with TRBJ2-2; D uncertain. CDR1 is LNHDA, CDR2 SQIVND, per germline (reference sequence). The CDR3 extends over 16 amino acids. V was clipped by 7 bases and J by 0 bases, with 15 bases between them. The CDR3 region is CASTSFESSNTGELFF. The CDR3 region has the DNA TGTGCCAGTACCTCCTTTGAGTCCTCGAACACCGGGGAGCTGTTTTTT.

This chain links TRBV11-2 with TRBJ2-7; possibly TRBD1 for D (6 bases). The CDR3 is 12 residues long. Trimming cost V 10 bases and J 0 bases, with 10 bases left between them. The germline V gene has CDR1 SGHAT and CDR2 FQNNGV. CDR3 sequence: CATRGISYEQYF. The CDR3 DNA reads TGTGCCACTAGGGGGATCTCCTACGAGCAGTACTTC.

This rearrangement joins TRBV25-1 to TRBJ1-6, with 7 nucleotides matching TRBD1. The CDR3 is made up of 17 amino acids. Per the germline V gene, CDR1 is MGHDK and CDR2 is SYGVNS. V gave up 8 bases and J gave up 1 base; unmatched junction bases: 11. CDR3 sequence: CASRTSGTVSYNSPLHF. The CDR3 DNA is TGTGCCAGCCGTACCTCCGGGACAGTGTCCTATAATTCACCCCTCCACTTT.

The V gene is TRBV7-9, the J gene TRBJ2-7, with 9 bases fitting TRBD1. The CDR3 spans 13 residues. Germline values: CDR1 SEHNR, CDR2 FQNEAQ (reference sequence). V lost 5 bases, J lost 4 bases, and 3 bases stayed unmatched. CDR3 amino acids: CASSQGTGYEQYF. CDR3 nucleotides: TGTGCCAGCAGCCAAGGGACAGGGTACGAGCAGTACTTC.

The chain combines TRBV6-4 with TRBJ2-1, with a weak D call TRBD2 (6 bases). The CDR3 contains 15 residues. Germline V lookup: CDR1 MRHNA, CDR2 SNTAGT. With 3 bases removed from V and 3 bases from J, the gap between germline ends came to 12 bases. This CDR3 reads CASSETGVDYNEQFF. The CDR3 nucleotides are TGTGCCAGCAGTGAAACGGGAGTGGACTACAATGAGCAGTTCTTC.

The genes are TRBV4-1 and TRBJ2-1; 11 bases are a match to TRBD2. Germline CDR1 MGHRA, CDR2 YSYEKL. There are 17 residues in the CDR3. V trimming: 6 bases; J trimming: 3 bases; junction bases outside the gene matches: 10. CDR3 DNA sequence: TGCGCCAGCAGGGCCGGGGGACTAGCGGAAAACTACAATGAGCAGTTCTTC. Encoded protein: CASRAGGLAENYNEQFF.

This rearrangement joins TRBV19 to TRBJ2-4; tentative D call: TRBD1 (6 bases). From germline, CDR1 is LNHDA and CDR2 SQIVND (reference sequence). Deletions cut 5 bases from V and 1 base from J, with 12 bases between. The CDR3 is 15 residues long. The CDR3 DNA reads as TGTGCCAGTAGTGTGGGGGCGAGGGCCAAAAACATTCAGTACTTC. Translating it yields CASSVGARAKNIQYF.

This chain connects TRBV7-9 to TRBJ2-7; perhaps TRBD1 as D (6 bases). Germline V gene sequence: CDR1 SEHNR, CDR2 FQNEAQ (reference sequence). V gave up 4 bases and J gave up 3 bases, with 16 bases separating them. The CDR3 length is 15 residues. The CDR3 coding sequence is TGTGCCAGCAGCTCCGGACGAGGACAGTTCTACGAGCAGTACTTC. Protein sequence: CASSSGRGQFYEQYF.

The chain recombines TRBV27 with TRBJ1-5, with D perhaps matching TRBD1 (5 bases). Trimming took off 6 bases at V and 5 bases at J, with 14 bases between the two ends. This CDR3 has 14 residues. CDR1 is MNHEY, CDR2 SMNVEV, per germline (reference sequence). CDR3 protein: CASRRGGGHQPQHF. In nucleotides, the CDR3 is TGTGCCAGCAGAAGGGGAGGAGGTCATCAGCCCCAGCATTTT.

J is TRBJ2-5 and V is TRBV2, with TRBD2 as a possible D gene (5 bases). Between the trimmed V and J ends, which lost 1 base and 1 base, there was a span of 7 bases. Germline-derived CDR1 and CDR2 are SNHLY and FYNNEI. The CDR3 runs to 14 residues. For the CDR3, the DNA is TGTGCCAGCAGTGAAGGTCGGGGCCAAGAGACCCAGTACTTC. This encodes CASSEGRGQETQYF.

The V call is TRBV7-9, the J call TRBJ1-1, with D uncertain. V lost 5 bases and J lost 8, with 9 bases in between. Germline values: CDR1 SEHNR, CDR2 FQNEAQ (reference sequence). The CDR3 is 11 residues long. CDR3 residues: CASSAGVEAFF. For the CDR3, the DNA is TGTGCCAGCAGCGCCGGGGTCGAAGCTTTCTTT.

This clone occurred once. The gene calls are TRBV29-1 and TRBJ2-3, with 8 bases that match TRBD2. The CDR3 contains 16 residues. Germline loops: CDR1 SQVTM, CDR2 ANQGSEA. Losses at the gene ends were 7 bases for V and 0 bases for J; bases not matched to a gene: 12. The DNA of the CDR3 is TGCAGCGCCCCGGGGAAGCGGGAGTTGAGCACAGATACGCAGTATTTT. As protein: CSAPGKRELSTDTQYF.

This chain uses TRBV11-2 with TRBJ1-2; 9 bases fit TRBD1. Germline V CDR1 and CDR2: SGHAT, FQNNGV. The CDR3 has 14 amino acids. J gave up 7 bases and V 7 bases, and 10 bases lay outside the gene matches. The CDR3 sequence is CASTITGGEIGYTF. DNA for the CDR3: TGTGCCAGCACCATTACAGGGGGCGAGATTGGCTACACCTTC. The entire variable domain, with the rest obtained from reference TRBV11-2 and TRBJ1-2, is as follows: EAGVAQSPRYKIIEKRQSVAFWCNPISGHATLYWYQQILGQGPKLLIQFQNNGVVDDSQLPKDRFSAERLKGVDSTLKIQPAKLEDSAVYLCASTITGGEIGYTFGSGTRLTVV.

The chain is built from TRBV19 and TRBJ1-1; tentatively, D is TRBD1 (5 bases). Trimming removed 7 bases at V and 2 bases at J, with 17 bases between. Germline V lookup: CDR1 LNHDA, CDR2 SQIVND (reference sequence). The CDR3 covers 15 residues. The CDR3 region has the DNA TGTGCCAGTACCCTATCCCAGGGAACAAACACTGAAGCTTTCTTT. Amino acids: CASTLSQGTNTEAFF.

The genes are TRBV2 and TRBJ1-5; 7 bases align to TRBD1. J gave up 6 bases and V 6 bases, and 8 bases lay outside the gene matches. Germline CDR1 SNHLY, CDR2 FYNNEI. The length of the CDR3 is 14 residues. The CDR3 spells CASSPRQGGQPQHF. CDR3 in DNA: TGTGCCAGCAGCCCCAGACAGGGCGGTCAGCCCCAGCATTTT.

The chain is built from TRBV4-1 and TRBJ1-5; no clear D. CDR1 is MGHRA and CDR2 is YSYEKL in the germline V gene. V was trimmed by 1 base and J by 2 bases, leaving 6 bases between them. The CDR3 loop spans 14 amino acids. The CDR3 spells CASSQVRGNQPQHF. CDR3 sequence (DNA): TGCGCCAGCAGCCAAGTACGGGGCAATCAGCCCCAGCATTTT.

The table lists this clone with a few counts. The chain couples TRBV29-1 to TRBJ1-2; D possibly corresponds to TRBD1 (6 bases). Germline values: CDR1 SQVTM, CDR2 ANQGSEA. CDR3 length equals 12 residues. V was cut by 8 bases and J by 3 bases, with 13 bases left in between. The CDR3 sequence is CSTLHRDYGYTF. CDR3 DNA sequence: TGCAGCACTCTGCACAGGGACTATGGCTACACCTTC.